The source of this TCR beta chain is a study of T-cell memory formation after mild COVID-19. Study information: Clusters of TCRs were largely donor specific. Study-wide findings and caveats: Researchers found some responding clones in pre-infection memory, a sign that cross-reactive memory joined. SARS-CoV-2 specificity was not confirmed for second-wave clones peaking on day 37. Clones contracting across day 15 to 85 had a balanced CD4/CD8 profile; later expanding clones leaned CD4+.

This clonotype appeared a few times. Its antigen is undetermined. TCRdb called the 5' RACE reads again in MiXCR, with one record for every CDR3 protein. Among roughly 500,000 distinct CDR3 sequences listed, about a fifth were seen once. The germline CDR1 and CDR2 sequences are SGHTA and FQGNSA. The ends were cut back, 1 base at V and 10 bases at J, with 13 bases in the middle. This CDR3 has 13 residues. The sample taken for sequencing was PBMCs or a T cell subset sorted from them (not recorded which). The clonotype was recovered from an adult woman who had mild COVID-19 (a few samples of this study predate the infection). Cell type and time point are not known. This sequence joins TRBV7-2 and TRBJ1-1; no clear D gene. CDR3 in DNA: TGTGCCAGCAGCTTAGGTGGTAGGGTGCCAGCTTTCTTT. Protein sequence: CASSLGGRVPAFF.